A single sample gave rise to the 23 T cell receptor beta chains below, sequenced in a study of T cell repertoires in cytomegalovirus infection (dated by TCRdb to the late 2010s). The instrument was an Illumina HiSeq 1500. In-frame beta chains were kept once TCRdb had trimmed the public reads at Q25 with fastp and called clones with MiXCR. Every distinct CDR3 protein forms one entry, paired with its most common genes and DNA. This sample is represented by approximately 590,000 distinct CDR3 sequences; 40% of them were singletons. 48% of the sample comes from the top ten. This sample's treatment or condition label indicates: in vitro stimulation with specific CMV peptide epitopes to enrich CMV-specific T cells. Which antigens these TCRs recognize remains unknown. This sample comprised cultured PBMCs, obtained from culture after CMV antigen stimulation. These receptors all come from a human donor in good health (CMV status not recorded). Some clones in this sample may be carry-over from other donors' samples.

The chain links TRBV7-2 to TRBJ2-3, with 14 bases matching TRBD2. After removal of 2 bases from V and 1 base from J, the junction contained 11 bases not matched to a gene. The CDR3 consists of 20 residues. Germline loops: CDR1 SGHTA, CDR2 FQGNSA. The CDR3 DNA sequence: TGTGCCAGCAGCTTAAAACCGGGACTAGCGGGAGTGGAGGGCACAGATACGCAGTATTTT. Translation gives CASSLKPGLAGVEGTDTQYF.

The chain is built from TRBV7-2 and TRBJ2-2, with 7 nucleotides matching TRBD2. The CDR3 has 14 residues. V was pared by 3 bases and J by 6 bases, with 4 bases of the junction left unmatched. Germline assignment: CDR1 SGHTA and CDR2 FQGNSA. Here the CDR3 reads CASSLSGAAGELFF. The CDR3 bases are TGTGCCAGCAGCTTGAGCGGGGCGGCCGGGGAGCTGTTTTTT.

This clonotype was observed a few times. The chain has TRBV6-2 or TRBV6-3 and TRBJ1-1; weak D call: TRBD1 (6 bases). Per the germline V gene, CDR1 is MNHEY and CDR2 is SVGEGT. V was shortened by 6 bases and J by 7 bases, with 12 bases between the two germline ends. The CDR3 spans 12 residues. The chain's CDR3 is CASSTGLGEAFF. CDR3 DNA sequence: TGTGCCAGCAGCACAGGGCTGGGTGAAGCTTTCTTT.

There are a few counts of this clonotype. CDR3 amino acids: CASSLDTGTKGYTF. The CDR3 DNA reads TGTGCCAGCAGCTTAGATACAGGGACGAAAGGCTACACCTTC. The rearrangement joins TRBV7-2 to TRBJ1-2; D may be TRBD1 (6 bases). Trimming left V 1 base short and J 8 bases short, with 14 bases between. Per the germline V gene, CDR1 is SGHTA and CDR2 is FQGNSA. The CDR3 has 14 residues.

The rearrangement links TRBV6-2 or TRBV6-3 to TRBJ2-1; 12 nucleotides match TRBD2. Germline trimming cut 6 bases from V and 8 bases from J; bases unmatched to any gene: 8. Germline V gene lookup returns CDR1 MNHEY and CDR2 SVGEGT. The CDR3 sequence is 15 residues long. The DNA for the CDR3 is TGTGCCAGCAGAACGGCCAGACTAGCGGGGGATGAGCAGTTCTTC. Protein sequence: CASRTARLAGDEQFF.

The CDR3 is CASSLQLAGAQFF. DNA for the CDR3: TGTGCCAGCAGTCTACAACTAGCAGGTGCTCAGTTCTTC. The chain is built from TRBV12-3 or TRBV12-4 and TRBJ2-1; a possible D gene is TRBD2 (6 bases). Trimming removed 5 bases from V and 13 bases from J, with 18 bases in between. The length of the CDR3 is 13 residues.

The chain employs TRBV2 and TRBJ2-1; TRBD2 is a possible D gene (6 bases). CDR1 is SNHLY and CDR2 is FYNNEI in the germline V gene. V shed 8 bases and J shed 5 bases, with 16 bases lying between them. This CDR3 has 14 residues. CDR3 residues: CASDQPGLHNEQFF. The DNA for the CDR3 is TGTGCCAGCGACCAGCCGGGACTCCACAATGAGCAGTTCTTC.

This chain links TRBV19 with TRBJ1-5, with D possibly being TRBD1 (5 bases). The V gene's germline CDR1 is LNHDA and CDR2 SQIVND (reference sequence). The CDR3 covers 14 residues. V lost 3 bases to trimming and J lost 5 bases, with 11 bases between them. The CDR3 region is CASSIVQGDQPQHF. The CDR3 coding sequence is TGTGCCAGTAGTATTGTTCAGGGAGATCAGCCCCAGCATTTT.

V and J are TRBV19 and TRBJ2-6, with 12 positions matching TRBD2. Germline CDR1 reads LNHDA; CDR2 reads SQIVND (reference sequence). This CDR3 is 18 amino acids long. After removal of 4 bases from V and 0 bases from J, the junction contained 4 bases not matched to a gene. The CDR3 sequence: CASSSLAGGPSGANVLTF. The DNA of the CDR3 is TGTGCCAGTAGTAGTCTAGCGGGAGGGCCCTCTGGGGCCAACGTCCTGACTTTC. Based on the CDR3 plus reference TRBV19 and TRBJ2-6, the full variable domain is DGGITQSPKYLFRKEGQNVTLSCEQNLNHDAMYWYRQDPGQGLRLIYYSQIVNDFQKGDIAEGYSVSREKKESFPLTVTSAQKNPTAFYLCASSSLAGGPSGANVLTFGAGSRLTVL.

This chain connects TRBV4-2 to TRBJ2-5, with D perhaps being TRBD1 or TRBD2 (6 bases each). Per the germline V gene, CDR1 is LGHNA and CDR2 is YNFKEQ. The ends were cut back, 1 base at V and 2 bases at J, with 17 bases in the middle. The CDR3 sequence is 17 residues long. The CDR3 bases are TGTGCCAGCAGCCAAGGCGATGGGGGCGGGGCGCAAGAGACCCAGTACTTC. Translation gives CASSQGDGGGAQETQYF.

This chain connects TRBV7-2 to TRBJ2-2; 7 bases align to TRBD2. The ends lost 4 bases at V and 6 bases at J; junction bases unmatched: 5. This CDR3 is built from 14 residues. The germline gives CDR1 SGHTA, CDR2 FQGNSA. CDR3 coding DNA: TGTGCCAGCAGCTCTGGACTAGGCCCCGGGGAGCTGTTTTTT. It yields the protein CASSSGLGPGELFF.

The sample holds one count of this clonotype. This chain's CDR3 is CASSFKGQGPDTQYF. The DNA for the CDR3 is TGTGCCAGCAGCTTCAAAGGACAGGGTCCAGATACGCAGTATTTT. V and J are TRBV5-4 and TRBJ2-3; 8 bases map to TRBD1. Unmatched junction bases numbered 6, after V lost 2 bases and J lost 4 bases. Germline CDR1 and CDR2: SGHNT and YYREEE (reference sequence). This CDR3 contains 15 residues.

The rearrangement joins TRBV5-3 to TRBJ2-3; D not certain. TRBV5-3 carries the ORF label, with uncertain function. Trimming shortened V by 9 bases and J by 6 bases, and 14 bases separated the two germline ends. This CDR3 is built from 12 residues. This CDR3 reads CANSALGDTQYF. In DNA, the CDR3 is TGTGCCAACAGCGCACTTGGCGATACGCAGTATTTT.

The chain couples TRBV4-3 to TRBJ1-4; a possible D gene is TRBD1 (6 bases). Trimming took off 3 bases at V and 8 bases at J, with 19 bases between the two ends. Looked up from germline, CDR1 is LGHNA and CDR2 is YSLEER. The CDR3 consists of 16 residues. The CDR3 region is CASSQMPGHLGEKLFF. DNA of the CDR3: TGCGCCAGCAGCCAGATGCCGGGACACTTGGGGGAAAAACTGTTTTTT.

The chain links TRBV5-4 to TRBJ1-1, with TRBD1 as a possible D gene (5 bases). This CDR3 has 14 amino acids. With 4 bases removed from V and 1 base from J, the gap between germline ends came to 11 bases. Germline CDR1 and CDR2: SGHNT and YYREEE (reference sequence). The CDR3 sequence: CASSTGTTNTEAFF. The CDR3 DNA follows: TGTGCCAGCAGCACCGGGACTACGAACACTGAAGCTTTCTTT.

This clonotype was recorded a few times. The chain has TRBV7-2 and TRBJ2-5; 14 bases match TRBD2. The length of the CDR3 is 17 residues. Germline V gene data show CDR1 as SGHTA and CDR2 as FQGNSA. The trim removed 5 bases at V and 5 bases at J, leaving 10 bases unmatched. The CDR3 sequence: CASSPRGLAGGYETQYF. Here the CDR3 DNA reads TGTGCCAGCAGCCCCCGAGGACTAGCGGGGGGTTACGAGACCCAGTACTTC.

The rearrangement uses TRBV7-8 and TRBJ2-1, with D possibly matching TRBD1 (6 bases). The CDR3 is made up of 16 amino acids. Germline V gene lookup returns CDR1 SGHVS and CDR2 FQNEAQ. The V gene lost 3 bases and the J gene lost 3 bases, with 15 bases spanning the gap. CDR3 sequence: CASSFVRGSDYNEQFF. The DNA for the CDR3 is TGTGCCAGCAGCTTTGTAAGGGGGAGTGACTACAATGAGCAGTTCTTC.

The CDR3 DNA reads as TGTGCCAGCAGCCAAGTCCGGACAGGAGTCTACGAGCAGTACTTC. It codes for CASSQVRTGVYEQYF. The chain joins TRBV4-2 to TRBJ2-7; 7 positions match TRBD1. This CDR3 comprises 15 residues. The V gene's germline CDR1 is LGHNA and CDR2 YNFKEQ. Trimming removed 1 base from V and 3 bases from J; junction bases left unmatched: 6.

The CDR3: CASRIVGIPPGTGELFF. The CDR3 coding sequence is TGTGCCAGCAGGATAGTTGGGATCCCGCCGGGCACCGGGGAGCTGTTTTTT. The rearrangement uses TRBV6-5 and TRBJ2-2; no firm D call. V shed 6 bases and J shed 4 bases, with 21 bases lying between them. Germline V gene data show CDR1 as MNHEY and CDR2 as SVGAGI. The CDR3 runs to 17 residues.

This clonotype has more than one count but fewer than ten. The CDR3 nucleotides are TGTGCCAGCAGCCCCCCCGGCGGGGACTACAATGAGCAGTTCTTC. It encodes CASSPPGGDYNEQFF. The rearrangement joins TRBV3-1 to TRBJ2-1, with a weak D call TRBD2 (6 bases). V was clipped by 4 bases and J by 3 bases, with 13 bases between them. Looked up from germline, CDR1 is LGHDT and CDR2 is YNNKEL (reference sequence). This CDR3 is built from 15 residues.

This clonotype came up a few times. V gene TRBV20-1 combines with J gene TRBJ2-1, with D maybe TRBD1 (5 bases). Trimming shortened V by 5 bases and J by 3 bases, and 17 bases separated the two germline ends. This CDR3 contains 15 residues. Germline CDR1 and CDR2: DFQATT and SNEGSKA (reference sequence). The CDR3 DNA follows: TGCAGTGCTGGTGGGGCTGGGGTTTACTACAATGAGCAGTTCTTC. This translates into CSAGGAGVYYNEQFF.

This sequence joins TRBV14 and TRBJ1-1, with D possibly matching TRBD1 (5 bases). The CDR3 covers 15 residues. CDR1 is SGHDN, CDR2 FVKESK, per germline. V was shortened by 3 bases and J by 7 bases, with 18 bases between the two germline ends. The CDR3 sequence: CASSHDSQGVGEAFF. The CDR3 DNA is TGTGCCAGCAGCCATGATAGCCAGGGAGTGGGTGAAGCTTTCTTT. Together with reference TRBV14 and TRBJ1-1, the CDR3 gives the full variable domain: EAGVTQFPSHSVIEKGQTVTLRCDPISGHDNLYWYRRVMGKEIKFLLHFVKESKQDESGMPNNRFLAERTGGTYSTLKVQPAELEDSGVYFCASSHDSQGVGEAFFGQGTRLTVV.

In its sample, this clonotype was seen a few times. The CDR3 loop reads CASSFSGLPEQFF. CDR3 nucleotide sequence: TGTGCCAGCAGTTTTAGTGGACTACCCGAGCAGTTCTTC. This sequence joins TRBV6-1 and TRBJ2-1; D is possibly TRBD2 (6 bases). Germline-derived CDR1 and CDR2 are MNHNS and SASEGT. V lost 5 bases and J lost 10, with 15 bases in between. The CDR3 loop spans 13 amino acids.